This TCR beta chain is drawn from a study of cytomegalovirus exposure and HLA in healthy donors. This clone has only a few counts. In the PCR, 60 Vbeta and 13 Jbeta primers were used. Assay: immunoSEQ multiplex PCR; the TCRdb copy retains only in-frame clones and omits some. The sample shows 120,000 to 150,000 clones, about three quarters of them seen only once. Germline lookup yields CDR1 SGHVS and CDR2 FQNEAQ. V lost 5 bases and J lost 0, with 4 bases in between. This CDR3 has 12 residues. The source material was PBMCs. This clonotype was obtained from a woman in her twenties or thirties in good health and CMV-seronegative. J is TRBJ1-1 and V is TRBV7-8; the D is unclear. CDR3 sequence: CASSVMNTEAFF. For the CDR3, the DNA is TGTGCCAGCAGCGTTATGAACACTGAAGCTTTCTTT. The full variable domain, in which reference TRBV7-8 and TRBJ1-1 provide the parts outside the CDR3, is GAGVSQSPRYKVAKRGQDVALRCDPISGHVSLFWYQQALGQGPEFLTYFQNEAQLDKSGLPSDRFFAERPEGSVSTLKIQRTQQEDSAVYLCASSVMNTEAFFGQGTRLTVV.